This T cell receptor beta chain was captured in a study of OX40 agonist ivuxolimab in advanced cancers. The germline CDR1 and CDR2 sequences are SGDLS and YYNGEE. Between the trimmed V and J ends, which lost 4 bases and 2 bases, there was a span of 15 bases. The CDR3 loop spans 16 amino acids. Concerning this clone: The antigen remains unidentified.

Autoimmune disease history or systemic immunosuppression meant exclusion. Overall study results and limits: Certain nonresponders likewise exhibited a low normalized T-cell clonal expansion. In CD8+ T cells, expanded clones were on average more numerous than in CD4+.

Assay: immunoSEQ multiplex PCR; the TCRdb copy retains only in-frame clones and omits some. The profile covers 38,000 or so clones, with approximately 90% appearing a single time and about 43% taken by the ten largest. The material was CD4+ or CD8+ T cells sorted from blood, obtained in a trial of the OX40 agonist ivuxolimab. The chain has TRBV9 and TRBJ2-2; D may be TRBD1 (6 bases). The sequence came from an adult with an advanced solid tumor such as melanoma, head and neck, liver or kidney cancer. The CDR3 region has the DNA TGTGCCAGCAGCTATCCAGGGGTGGCTAACACCGGGGAGCTGTTTTTT. Translated: CASSYPGVANTGELFF.